One and the same sample provided the 24 T cell receptor beta chains below, sequenced in a study of OX40 agonist ivuxolimab in advanced cancers. Repertoires were generated with immunoSEQ multiplex PCR, while TCRdb's copy carries only in-frame clones and drops some. The repertoire has approximately 58,000 clones, about 91% of them found once; the top ten carry roughly 0.44%. The sequencing here drew on CD4+ or CD8+ T cells sorted from blood, taken in a trial of the OX40 agonist ivuxolimab. These TCRs come from an adult with an advanced solid tumor such as melanoma, head and neck, liver or kidney cancer.

The J gene is TRBJ2-7, the V gene TRBV10-2; TRBD2 matches 7 bases. The junction had 5 bases not matched to a gene; V was cut back by 8 bases and J by 4 bases. Germline V gives CDR1 WSHSY, CDR2 SAAADI. This CDR3 is 12 amino acids long. CDR3: CASHSGGYEQYF. The CDR3 DNA reads TGCGCCAGCCACTCGGGAGGTTACGAGCAGTACTTC.

The rearrangement links TRBV5-4 to TRBJ1-6; the match to TRBD1 covers 7 bases. Germline CDR1 SGHNT, CDR2 YYREEE (reference sequence). The J segment lost 10 bases and the V segment lost 4 bases, leaving 23 bases of the junction unmatched. The CDR3 has 19 residues. CDR3 residues: CASSHQRRTGPPFNSPLHF. In DNA, the CDR3 is TGTGCCAGCAGCCACCAGAGACGGACAGGACCGCCTTTTAACTCACCCCTCCACTTT.

On this clone: The junction differs from germline at one of its ends, possibly a read error. V and J are TRBV19 and TRBJ1-4; 8 nucleotides align to TRBD1. Germline V gene lookup returns CDR1 LNHDA and CDR2 SQIVND (reference sequence). This CDR3 is built from 13 residues. The CDR3: CASSFQDRVGLHF. The CDR3, as DNA: TGTGCCAGTAGTTTCCAGGACAGGGTCGGATTACATTTT. The full variable domain, completed using reference TRBV19 and TRBJ1-4, is DGGITQSPKYLFRKEGQNVTLSCEQNLNHDAMYWYRQDPGQGLRLIYYSQIVNDFQKGDIAEGYSVSREKKESFPLTVTSAQKNPTAFYLCASSFQDRVGLHFGSGTQLSVL.

This sequence joins TRBV7-2 and TRBJ2-1; 11 bases map to TRBD2. CDR1 and CDR2 (germline): SGHTA, FQGNSA. This CDR3 region has 17 residues. The J segment lost 7 bases and the V segment lost 6 bases, leaving 14 bases of the junction unmatched. In DNA, the CDR3 is TGTGCCAGCAGGTCTCCAAATAGCGGGAGGGCCGGGAATGAGCAGTTCTTC. Protein product: CASRSPNSGRAGNEQFF.

CDR3 sequence: CASSQEVTSGRADTQYF. As DNA, the CDR3 is TGCGCCAGCAGCCAAGAAGTAACTAGCGGGAGGGCAGATACGCAGTATTTT. The chain links TRBV4-3 to TRBJ2-3, with 13 bases that match TRBD2. The CDR3 is 17 amino acids. Germline lookup yields CDR1 LGHNA and CDR2 YSLEER. V shed 0 bases and J 4 bases; nucleotides not matched to a gene: 4.

V is TRBV4-2 and J is TRBJ2-5; no definite D call. The J call may not be correct, given that the DNA end is closer to TRBJ2-7. The CDR3 is 14 amino acids. Looked up from germline, CDR1 is LGHNA and CDR2 is YNFKEQ. The CDR3 region is CASSQRVASYEQYF. The DNA for the CDR3 is TGTGCCAGCAGCCAAAGGGTGGCTTCCTACGAGCAGTACTTC.

V gene TRBV6-6 combines with J gene TRBJ2-7, with D possibly being TRBD1 (6 bases). The V gene's germline CDR1 is MNHNY and CDR2 SVGAGI (reference sequence). The CDR3 consists of 15 residues. Deletions cut 0 bases from V and 6 bases from J, with 15 bases between. The CDR3, as DNA: TGTGCCAGCAGTTACTCCCCACCGGGACAATTCGAGCAGTACTTC. It specifies CASSYSPPGQFEQYF.

The genes are TRBV10-1 and TRBJ2-2; 9 bases map to TRBD1. V lost 6 bases, J lost 7 bases, and 12 bases stayed unmatched. The CDR3 length is 16 residues. Germline-derived CDR1 and CDR2 are WNHNN and SYGVQD (reference sequence). Written as DNA, the CDR3 is TGCGCCAGCAGCGATCCCGGGACAGGGAAGGACGGGGAGCTGTTTTTT. This translates into CASSDPGTGKDGELFF.

The CDR3, as DNA: TGTGCCAGCAGTGAATTCGGGGCAGACTCAGGCCAAGAGACCCAGTACTTC. Protein product: CASSEFGADSGQETQYF. This sequence joins TRBV25-1 and TRBJ2-5, with D perhaps matching TRBD1 or TRBD2 (5 bases each). Germline V gene sequence: CDR1 MGHDK, CDR2 SYGVNS. The CDR3 consists of 17 residues. Between the trimmed V and J ends, which lost 1 base and 1 base, there was a span of 16 bases.

This clone was found a few times. The chain recombines TRBV18 with TRBJ1-1; 7 bases map to TRBD1. CDR3 size: 15 residues. V shed 2 bases and J 2 bases; nucleotides not matched to a gene: 5. CDR1 is KGHSH, CDR2 LQKENI, per germline. For the CDR3, the DNA is TGTGCCAGCTCACCAACGACAGGGCCCAACACTGAAGCTTTCTTT. Amino acid sequence: CASSPTTGPNTEAFF. Filled out from reference TRBV18 and TRBJ1-1, the complete variable domain reads NAGVMQNPRHLVRRRGQEARLRCSPMKGHSHVYWYRQLPEEGLKFMVYLQKENIIDESGMPKERFSAEFPKEGPSILRIQQVVRGDSAAYFCASSPTTGPNTEAFFGQGTRLTVV.

The V and J genes are TRBV7-2 and TRBJ2-7; D gene unclear. Germline V gene lookup returns CDR1 SGHTA and CDR2 FQGNSA. There are 13 residues in the CDR3. Trimming left V 1 base short and J 2 bases short, with 6 bases between. In nucleotides, the CDR3 is TGTGCCAGCAGCTTAGAGGCAGCCTACGAGCAGTACTTC. It is translated as CASSLEAAYEQYF.

The V and J genes are TRBV30 and TRBJ2-1; 8 bases fit TRBD1. The CDR3 is 13 amino acids. CDR1 and CDR2 (germline): GTSNPN, SVGIG (reference sequence). Losses at the gene ends were 1 base for V and 5 bases for J; bases not matched to a gene: 1. The CDR3 DNA reads as TGTGCCTGGAGTGCACAGGGGGACAATGAGCAGTTCTTC. Protein product: CAWSAQGDNEQFF.

This sequence joins TRBV5-6 and TRBJ1-1; D remains ambiguous. Germline CDR1 reads SGHDT; CDR2 reads YYEEEE. Deletions cut 4 bases from V and 1 base from J, with 11 bases between. This CDR3 comprises 14 residues. The CDR3 DNA reads TGTGCCAGCAGCGGAGGGATGAGGAACACTGAAGCTTTCTTT. This gives the protein CASSGGMRNTEAFF. The complete variable domain, with remaining parts taken from reference TRBV5-6 and TRBJ1-1, reads DAGVTQSPTHLIKTRGQQVTLRCSPKSGHDTVSWYQQALGQGPQFIFQYYEEEERQRGNFPDRFSGHQFPNYSSELNVNALLLGDSALYLCASSGGMRNTEAFFGQGTRLTVV.

The rearrangement joins TRBV5-1 to TRBJ1-1; 10 bases line up with TRBD1. Losses at the gene ends were 4 bases for V and 5 bases for J; bases not matched to a gene: 5. The CDR3 spans 14 residues. Germline V gene data show CDR1 as SGHRS and CDR2 as YFSETQ. CDR3 sequence: CASSTGTGETEAFF. The CDR3 coding sequence is TGCGCCAGCAGCACCGGGACAGGGGAAACTGAAGCTTTCTTT.

V and J are TRBV27 and TRBJ2-7, with TRBD1 matching over 9 bases. The CDR3 runs 15 residues. V gave up 5 bases and J gave up 1 base; unmatched junction bases: 6. The germline V gene has CDR1 MNHEY and CDR2 SMNVEV (reference sequence). The CDR3 sequence is CASSAPGQGSYEQYF. The CDR3 coding sequence is TGTGCCAGCAGTGCTCCGGGACAGGGATCCTACGAGCAGTACTTC.

V usage is TRBV6-1 and J usage is TRBJ2-5; 8 bases align to TRBD1. The germline gives CDR1 MNHNS, CDR2 SASEGT. Trimming at V came to 3 bases and at J to 5 bases, leaving 8 bases not matched to a gene. The CDR3 contains 15 residues. CDR3 amino acids: CASSEGGTGAETQYF. CDR3 nucleotides: TGTGCCAGCAGTGAGGGTGGGACAGGCGCGGAGACCCAGTACTTC.

As regards this clone: Other DNA sequences in the same sample also yield this CDR3. The chain employs TRBV6-5 and TRBJ2-7; 10 bases fit TRBD2. The CDR3 sequence is 15 residues long. Germline V gives CDR1 MNHEY, CDR2 SVGAGI. The V segment lost 0 bases and the J segment 1 base; nucleotides outside the gene matches: 0. CDR3 protein: CASSYSTSGSYEQYF. The CDR3 nucleotides read TGTGCCAGCAGTTACTCGACTAGCGGGTCCTACGAGCAGTACTTC.

This chain uses TRBV11-2 with TRBJ2-2; 7 nucleotides line up with TRBD1. The trim removed 5 bases at V and 0 bases at J, leaving 6 bases unmatched. Germline CDR1 and CDR2: SGHAT and FQNNGV. CDR3 length: 16 residues. The CDR3 DNA reads as TGTGCCAGCAGCCCCCGACAGGGCGCGAACACCGGGGAGCTGTTTTTT. This translates into CASSPRQGANTGELFF.

This clone was seen a few times. The V and J genes are TRBV7-9 and TRBJ1-5; D gene ambiguous. Looked up from germline, CDR1 is SEHNR and CDR2 is FQNEAQ (reference sequence). The CDR3 extends over 12 amino acids. Trimming removed 3 bases from V and 5 bases from J, with 5 bases in between. The CDR3 loop reads CASSLMDQPQHF. In DNA, the CDR3 is TGTGCCAGCAGCTTGATGGATCAGCCCCAGCATTTT.

V and J are TRBV7-2 and TRBJ2-1; D not certain. Germline V lookup: CDR1 SGHTA, CDR2 FQGNSA. Trimming pared 4 bases from V and 0 bases from J, leaving 13 bases between. The length of the CDR3 is 16 residues. The CDR3 reads CASSSWVGRSYNEQFF. CDR3 nucleotides: TGTGCCAGCAGCTCTTGGGTTGGACGCTCCTACAATGAGCAGTTCTTC.

This chain uses TRBV11-2 with TRBJ2-7, with TRBD1 matching 7 bases. The CDR3 totals 14 residues. Germline values: CDR1 SGHAT, CDR2 FQNNGV. V gave up 5 bases and J gave up 4 bases; unmatched junction bases: 8. The CDR3 is CASSPDRVSYEQYF. In DNA form, the CDR3 reads TGTGCCAGCAGCCCAGACAGGGTTAGTTACGAGCAGTACTTC.

The rearrangement joins TRBV5-1 to TRBJ2-3; D possibly corresponds to TRBD2 (5 bases). Between the trimmed V and J ends, which lost 0 bases and 0 bases, there was a span of 8 bases. This CDR3 comprises 15 residues. Germline V gene lookup returns CDR1 SGHRS and CDR2 YFSETQ. CDR3 sequence reads: CASSLERTSTDTQYF. CDR3 nucleotide sequence: TGCGCCAGCAGCTTGGAAAGGACTAGCACAGATACGCAGTATTTT.

The genes are TRBV9 and TRBJ1-3; D remains unclear. This CDR3 has 15 residues. Looked up from germline, CDR1 is SGDLS and CDR2 is YYNGEE. V was cut by 4 bases and J by 0 bases, with 11 bases left in between. This CDR3 reads CASSPPGSSGNTIYF. For the CDR3, the DNA is TGTGCCAGCAGCCCACCGGGCTCCTCTGGAAACACCATATATTTT.

This sequence joins TRBV19 and TRBJ2-1, with a weak D call TRBD2 (6 bases). V was trimmed by 3 bases and J by 7 bases, leaving 16 bases between them. The CDR3 is 15 residues long. Germline assignment: CDR1 LNHDA and CDR2 SQIVND (reference sequence). The chain's CDR3 is CASSIVFAGRNEQFF. The CDR3 bases are TGTGCCAGTAGTATTGTGTTCGCGGGAAGGAATGAGCAGTTCTTC.